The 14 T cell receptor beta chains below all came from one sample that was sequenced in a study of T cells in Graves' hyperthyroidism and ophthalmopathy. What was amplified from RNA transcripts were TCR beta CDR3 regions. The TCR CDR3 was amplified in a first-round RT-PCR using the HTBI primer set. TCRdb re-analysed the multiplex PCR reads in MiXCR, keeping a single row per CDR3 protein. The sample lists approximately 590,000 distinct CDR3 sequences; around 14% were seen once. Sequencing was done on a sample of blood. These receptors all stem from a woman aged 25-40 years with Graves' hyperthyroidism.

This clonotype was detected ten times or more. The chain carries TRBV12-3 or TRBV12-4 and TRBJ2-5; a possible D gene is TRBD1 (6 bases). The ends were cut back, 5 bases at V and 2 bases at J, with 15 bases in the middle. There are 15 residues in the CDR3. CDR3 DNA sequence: TGTGCCAGCAGTGCGCGACAGGATCGGCAAGAGACCCAGTACTTC. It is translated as CASSARQDRQETQYF.

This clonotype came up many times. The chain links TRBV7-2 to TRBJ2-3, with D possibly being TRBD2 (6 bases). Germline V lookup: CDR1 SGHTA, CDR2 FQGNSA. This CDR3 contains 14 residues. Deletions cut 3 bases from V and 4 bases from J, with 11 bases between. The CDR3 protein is CASSFTLAADTQYF. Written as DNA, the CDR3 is TGTGCCAGCAGCTTTACACTAGCAGCAGATACGCAGTATTTT.

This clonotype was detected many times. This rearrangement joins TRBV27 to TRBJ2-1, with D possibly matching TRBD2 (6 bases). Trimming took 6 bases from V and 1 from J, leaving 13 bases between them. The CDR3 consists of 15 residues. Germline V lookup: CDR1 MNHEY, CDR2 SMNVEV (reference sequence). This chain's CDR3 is CASSPSRGSYNEQFF. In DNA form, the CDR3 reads TGTGCCAGCAGCCCCTCTCGGGGGTCCTACAATGAGCAGTTCTTC.

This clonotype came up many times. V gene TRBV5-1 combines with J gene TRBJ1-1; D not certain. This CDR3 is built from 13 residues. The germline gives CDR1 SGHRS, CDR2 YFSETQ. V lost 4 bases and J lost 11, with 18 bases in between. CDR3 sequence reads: CASSPGASLSAFF. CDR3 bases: TGCGCCAGCAGCCCTGGAGCCAGTCTTTCTGCTTTCTTT.

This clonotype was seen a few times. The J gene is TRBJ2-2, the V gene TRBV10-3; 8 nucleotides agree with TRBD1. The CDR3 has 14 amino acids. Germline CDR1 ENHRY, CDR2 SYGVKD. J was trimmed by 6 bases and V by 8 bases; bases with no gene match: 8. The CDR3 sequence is CAIRTGTVAGELFF. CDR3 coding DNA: TGTGCCATCCGGACAGGGACGGTGGCCGGGGAGCTGTTTTTT.

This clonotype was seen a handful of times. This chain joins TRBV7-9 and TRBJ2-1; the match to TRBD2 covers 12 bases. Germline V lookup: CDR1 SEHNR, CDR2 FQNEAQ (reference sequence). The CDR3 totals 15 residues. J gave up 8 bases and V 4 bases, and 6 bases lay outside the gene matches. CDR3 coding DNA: TGTGCCAGCAGCTCAGGACTAGCGGGACTCTATGAGCAGTTCTTC. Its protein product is CASSSGLAGLYEQFF.

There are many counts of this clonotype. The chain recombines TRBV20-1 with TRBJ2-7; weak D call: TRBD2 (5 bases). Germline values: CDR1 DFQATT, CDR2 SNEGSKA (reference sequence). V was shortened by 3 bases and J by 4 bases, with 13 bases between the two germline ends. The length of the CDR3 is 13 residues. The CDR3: CSASGKWAYEQYF. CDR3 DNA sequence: TGCAGTGCTAGCGGGAAGTGGGCGTACGAGCAGTACTTC.

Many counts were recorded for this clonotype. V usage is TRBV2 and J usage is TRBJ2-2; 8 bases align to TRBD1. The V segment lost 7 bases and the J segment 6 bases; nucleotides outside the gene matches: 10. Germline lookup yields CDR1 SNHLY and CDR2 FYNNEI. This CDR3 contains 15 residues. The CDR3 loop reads CASTVDRASSGELFF. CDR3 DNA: TGTGCCAGCACCGTGGACAGGGCGTCCTCCGGGGAGCTGTTTTTT.

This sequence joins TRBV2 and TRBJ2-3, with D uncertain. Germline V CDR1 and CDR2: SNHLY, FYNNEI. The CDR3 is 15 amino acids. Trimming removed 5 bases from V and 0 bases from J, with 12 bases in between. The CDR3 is CASSYSAWSTDTQYF. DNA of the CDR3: TGTGCCAGCAGTTACTCGGCCTGGAGCACAGATACGCAGTATTTT.

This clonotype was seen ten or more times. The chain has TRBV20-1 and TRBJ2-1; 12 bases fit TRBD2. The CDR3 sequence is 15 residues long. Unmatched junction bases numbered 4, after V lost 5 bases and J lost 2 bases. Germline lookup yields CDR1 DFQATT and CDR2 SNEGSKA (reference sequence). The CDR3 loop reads CSAPRLAGAYNEQFF. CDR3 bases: TGCAGTGCTCCACGACTAGCGGGAGCCTACAATGAGCAGTTCTTC.

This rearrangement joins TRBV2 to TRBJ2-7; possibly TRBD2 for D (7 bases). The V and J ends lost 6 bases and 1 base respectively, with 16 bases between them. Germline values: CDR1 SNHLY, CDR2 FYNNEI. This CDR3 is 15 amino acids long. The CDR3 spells CASRAGGGPSYEQYF. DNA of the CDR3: TGTGCCAGCAGGGCTGGGGGGGGGCCTTCCTACGAGCAGTACTTC. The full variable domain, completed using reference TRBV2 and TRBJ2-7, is EPEVTQTPSHQVTQMGQEVILRCVPISNHLYFYWYRQILGQKVEFLVSFYNNEISEKSEIFDDQFSVERPDGSNFTLKIRSTKLEDSAMYFCASRAGGGPSYEQYFGPGTRLTVT.

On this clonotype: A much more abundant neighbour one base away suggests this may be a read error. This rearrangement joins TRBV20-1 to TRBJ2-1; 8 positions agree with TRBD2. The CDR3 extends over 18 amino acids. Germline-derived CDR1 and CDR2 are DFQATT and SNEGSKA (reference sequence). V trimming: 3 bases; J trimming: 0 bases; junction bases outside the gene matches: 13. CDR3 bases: TGCAGTGCTAGGGGACTAGTGGGAGTTACCACCTCCTACAATGAGCAGTTCTTC. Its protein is CSARGLVGVTTSYNEQFF.

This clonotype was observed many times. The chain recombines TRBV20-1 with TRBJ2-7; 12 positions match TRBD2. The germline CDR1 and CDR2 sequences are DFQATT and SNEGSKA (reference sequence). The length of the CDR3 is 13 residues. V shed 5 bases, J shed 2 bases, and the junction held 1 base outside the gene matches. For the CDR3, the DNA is TGCAGTGCTGGACTAGCGGGAACCTACGAGCAGTACTTC. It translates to CSAGLAGTYEQYF.

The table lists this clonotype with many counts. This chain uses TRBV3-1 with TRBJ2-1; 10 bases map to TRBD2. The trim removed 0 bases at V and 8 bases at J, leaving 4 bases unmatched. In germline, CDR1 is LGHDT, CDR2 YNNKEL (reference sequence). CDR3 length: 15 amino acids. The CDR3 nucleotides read TGTGCCAGCAGCCAAGAGCGGAGCGGGAGGGATGAGCAGTTCTTC. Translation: CASSQERSGRDEQFF.